What follows are 16 T cell receptor beta chains derived from one specimen sequenced in a study of blood T cell repertoires in COVID-19. Assay used: immunoSEQ multiplex PCR; TCRdb lists only in-frame clones, some missing. The table records around 300,000 clones, about nine tenths of them present only once. Input material: PBMCs or T cells enriched from blood (not recorded which). The receptor source for this set is a woman aged 18-29 years who had recovered from COVID-19.

The chain has TRBV7-9 and TRBJ2-5; D not certain. The V end lost 3 bases, the J end lost 1 base, and 9 bases lay between the germline ends. The CDR3 consists of 14 residues. Looked up from germline, CDR1 is SEHNR and CDR2 is FQNEAQ (reference sequence). The chain's CDR3 is CASSLAYPQETQYF. Written as DNA, the CDR3 is TGTGCCAGCAGCTTGGCTTACCCCCAAGAGACCCAGTACTTC.

V usage is TRBV28 and J usage is TRBJ1-4, with D uncertain. The CDR3 has 13 residues. CDR1 is MDHEN, CDR2 SYDVKM, per germline. V gave up 7 bases and J gave up 5 bases, with 11 bases separating them. The CDR3 sequence: CASISPLNEKLFF. CDR3 nucleotides: TGTGCCAGCATCAGCCCACTAAATGAAAAACTGTTTTTT.

The chain links TRBV3-1 (or the pseudogene TRBV3-2) to TRBJ1-1; 8 bases align to TRBD1. The germline CDR1 and CDR2 sequences are LGHDT and YNNKEL (reference sequence). CDR3 length: 14 residues. Trimming cost V 2 bases and J 6 bases; bases outside gene matches: 5. The CDR3 nucleotides read TGTGCCAGCAGCCAACGACAGGGGTCGTCTGAAGCTTTCTTT. Translation gives CASSQRQGSSEAFF.

The chain combines TRBV7-9 with TRBJ2-3; D is perhaps TRBD2 (5 bases). V was clipped by 0 bases and J by 0 bases, with 7 bases between them. The CDR3 totals 15 residues. Germline CDR1 and CDR2: SEHNR and FQNEAQ (reference sequence). The CDR3, as DNA: TGTGCCAGCAGCTTAGCGGGGAGAAGCACAGATACGCAGTATTTT. Its translation: CASSLAGRSTDTQYF.

The rearrangement uses TRBV10-3 and TRBJ2-1; 10 bases match TRBD2. CDR1 is ENHRY, CDR2 SYGVKD, per germline. V was pared by 2 bases and J by 0 bases, with 4 bases of the junction left unmatched. The CDR3 totals 17 residues. This chain's CDR3 is CAISEGLAESSYNEQFF. The DNA for the CDR3 is TGTGCCATCAGTGAGGGACTAGCGGAGAGCTCCTACAATGAGCAGTTCTTC.

V is TRBV30 and J is TRBJ1-6; no firm D call. The CDR3 sequence is 18 residues long. Germline V gene sequence: CDR1 GTSNPN, CDR2 SVGIG (reference sequence). The V end lost 0 bases, the J end lost 6 bases, and 21 bases lay between the germline ends. CDR3 nucleotide sequence: TGTGCCTGGAGTGTAGATATGTCCTTCCTGGCCTTTAATTCACCCCTCCACTTT. Translation: CAWSVDMSFLAFNSPLHF. Combining the CDR3 with reference TRBV30 and TRBJ1-6 gives the whole variable domain SQTIHQWPATLVQPVGSPLSLECTVEGTSNPNLYWYRQAAGRGLQLLFYSVGIGQISSEVPQNLSASRPQDRQFILSSKKLLLSDSGFYLCAWSVDMSFLAFNSPLHFGNGTRLTVT.

This rearrangement joins TRBV9 to TRBJ2-3; 10 nucleotides align to TRBD2. V trimming: 4 bases; J trimming: 2 bases; junction bases outside the gene matches: 10. CDR1 SGDLS and CDR2 YYNGEE come from the germline V gene. The CDR3 has 17 residues. Here the CDR3 reads CASSISGGAMITDTQYF. In DNA, the CDR3 is TGTGCCAGCAGCATCAGCGGGGGGGCCATGATCACAGATACGCAGTATTTT.

This chain joins TRBV4-1 and TRBJ1-2, with 7 bases aligning to TRBD1. This CDR3 is 15 amino acids long. The trim removed 4 bases at V and 3 bases at J, leaving 8 bases unmatched. Germline CDR1 reads MGHRA; CDR2 reads YSYEKL. CDR3 sequence reads: CASSPQGGNHYGYTF. The CDR3 bases are TGCGCCAGCAGCCCCCAGGGGGGTAACCACTATGGCTACACCTTC.

This clone was seen a single time. The rearrangement uses TRBV14 and TRBJ1-5; 12 bases fit TRBD1. Trimming at V came to 5 bases and at J to 6 bases, leaving 8 bases not matched to a gene. Germline V lookup: CDR1 SGHDN, CDR2 FVKESK. The CDR3 extends over 16 amino acids. The CDR3 loop is CASSARDRGPLQPQHF. CDR3 coding DNA: TGTGCCAGCAGCGCCCGGGACAGGGGGCCCCTTCAGCCCCAGCATTTT.

The V gene is TRBV6-2 or TRBV6-3, the J gene TRBJ1-2; 8 bases align to TRBD1. The V segment lost 4 bases and the J segment 10 bases; nucleotides outside the gene matches: 11. Germline V CDR1 and CDR2: MNHEY, SVGEGT. The CDR3 is made up of 14 amino acids. CDR3 DNA: TGTGCCAGCAGTTGGATTACAGGGGGGGGCTTCTACACCTTC. Encoded protein: CASSWITGGGFYTF.

The sample holds a few counts of this clone. The rearrangement links TRBV12-3 or TRBV12-4 to TRBJ2-7; unclear D gene. This CDR3 region has 13 residues. V gave up 7 bases and J gave up 4 bases, with 14 bases separating them. CDR3 in DNA: TGTGCCAGCAATGGCGGAAGCACTTACGAGCAGTACTTC. This gives the protein CASNGGSTYEQYF.

The rearrangement links TRBV30 to TRBJ2-7; 9 nucleotides match TRBD1. The CDR3 spans 15 residues. V dropped 5 bases and J dropped 0; count of bases not matched to a gene: 8. Per the germline V gene, CDR1 is GTSNPN and CDR2 is SVGIG (reference sequence). CDR3 sequence: CAWAQDRGSSYEQYF. Written as DNA, the CDR3 is TGTGCCTGGGCCCAGGACAGGGGAAGCTCCTACGAGCAGTACTTC.

This sequence joins TRBV3-1 (or the pseudogene TRBV3-2) and TRBJ1-1; tentatively, D is TRBD1 (6 bases). Germline V gene lookup returns CDR1 LGHDT and CDR2 YNNKEL (reference sequence). The CDR3 is made up of 12 amino acids. V was shortened by 10 bases and J by 5 bases, with 14 bases between the two germline ends. CDR3 DNA sequence: TGTGCCACCCAGGGGATGGGGACTGAAGCTTTCTTT. Translation gives CATQGMGTEAFF.

The rearrangement uses TRBV9 and TRBJ2-7, with 8 positions matching TRBD1. V shed 3 bases and J 2 bases; nucleotides not matched to a gene: 4. The CDR3 totals 14 residues. Looked up from germline, CDR1 is SGDLS and CDR2 is YYNGEE. The CDR3 nucleotides are TGTGCCAGCAGCGCGGACAGGGTCCCCTACGAGCAGTACTTC. Its translation: CASSADRVPYEQYF.

The chain employs TRBV5-6 and TRBJ2-7, with D perhaps TRBD2 (6 bases). In germline, CDR1 is SGHDT, CDR2 YYEEEE. The V and J ends lost 4 bases and 3 bases respectively, with 14 bases between them. The CDR3 has 14 amino acids. DNA for the CDR3: TGTGCCAGCAGCGAGGGACTGGACGACTACGAGCAGTACTTC. Protein product: CASSEGLDDYEQYF. The complete variable domain, with remaining parts taken from reference TRBV5-6 and TRBJ2-7, reads DAGVTQSPTHLIKTRGQQVTLRCSPKSGHDTVSWYQQALGQGPQFIFQYYEEEERQRGNFPDRFSGHQFPNYSSELNVNALLLGDSALYLCASSEGLDDYEQYFGPGTRLTVT.

A word on this clone: Distinct nucleotide sequences in the sample also encode this CDR3. This rearrangement joins TRBV6-2 or TRBV6-3 to TRBJ1-2; 8 bases align to TRBD1. The CDR3 covers 13 residues. The V and J ends lost 5 bases and 6 bases, in that order; junction bases with no gene match: 5. Germline assignment: CDR1 MNHEY and CDR2 SVGEGT. The chain's CDR3 is CASSRTGRDGYTF. The CDR3 coding sequence is TGTGCCAGCAGTCGGACAGGGCGGGATGGCTACACCTTC.